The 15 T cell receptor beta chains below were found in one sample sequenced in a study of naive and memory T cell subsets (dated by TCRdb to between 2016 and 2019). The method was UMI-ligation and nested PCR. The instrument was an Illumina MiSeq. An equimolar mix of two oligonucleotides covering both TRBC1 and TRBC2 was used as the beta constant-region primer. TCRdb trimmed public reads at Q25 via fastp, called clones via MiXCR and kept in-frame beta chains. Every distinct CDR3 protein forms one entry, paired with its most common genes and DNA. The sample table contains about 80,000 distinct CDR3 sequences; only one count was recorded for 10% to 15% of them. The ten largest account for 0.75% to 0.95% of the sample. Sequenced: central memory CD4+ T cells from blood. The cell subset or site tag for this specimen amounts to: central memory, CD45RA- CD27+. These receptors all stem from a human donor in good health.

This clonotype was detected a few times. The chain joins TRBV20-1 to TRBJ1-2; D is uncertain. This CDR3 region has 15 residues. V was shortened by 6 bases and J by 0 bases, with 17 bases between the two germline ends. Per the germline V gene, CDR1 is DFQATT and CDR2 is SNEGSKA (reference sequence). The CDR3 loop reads CSATASDFANYGYTF. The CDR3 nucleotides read TGCAGTGCAACTGCCTCGGACTTTGCTAACTATGGCTACACCTTC.

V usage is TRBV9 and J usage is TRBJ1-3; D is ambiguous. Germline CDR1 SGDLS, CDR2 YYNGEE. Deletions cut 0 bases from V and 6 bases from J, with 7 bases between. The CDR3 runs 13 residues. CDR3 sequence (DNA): TGTGCCAGCAGCGTAGACGTCAAAAACACCATATATTTT. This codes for CASSVDVKNTIYF.

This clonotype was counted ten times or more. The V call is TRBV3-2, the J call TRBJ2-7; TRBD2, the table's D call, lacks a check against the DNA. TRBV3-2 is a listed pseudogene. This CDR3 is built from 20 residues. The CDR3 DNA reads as TGTGCCAGCAGCCCACACCTTAGTGCTCTTCTAGCGGGAGGCCTCGCTTGGCAGTACTTC. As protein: CASSPHLSALLAGGLAWQYF.

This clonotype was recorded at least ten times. The CDR3 region is CASSLMGFYNEQFF. The DNA of the CDR3 is TGTGCCAGCAGTTTAATGGGGTTCTACAATGAGCAGTTCTTC. This chain connects TRBV28 to TRBJ2-1, with D uncertain. The CDR3 has 14 amino acids. Germline loops: CDR1 MDHEN, CDR2 SYDVKM. V lost 2 bases to trimming and J lost 3 bases, with 8 bases between them.

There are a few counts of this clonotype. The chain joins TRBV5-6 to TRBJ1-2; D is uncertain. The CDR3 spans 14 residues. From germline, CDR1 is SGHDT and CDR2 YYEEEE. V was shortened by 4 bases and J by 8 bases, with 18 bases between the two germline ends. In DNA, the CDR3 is TGTGCCAGCAGCCTTATCCGGGGAACGGGGGGCTACACCTTC. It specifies CASSLIRGTGGYTF.

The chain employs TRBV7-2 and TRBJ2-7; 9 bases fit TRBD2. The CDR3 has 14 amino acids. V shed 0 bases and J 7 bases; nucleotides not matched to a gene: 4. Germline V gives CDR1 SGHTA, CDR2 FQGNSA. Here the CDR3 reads CASSLASGRREQYF. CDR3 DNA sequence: TGTGCCAGCAGCTTAGCTAGCGGGAGACGGGAGCAGTACTTC. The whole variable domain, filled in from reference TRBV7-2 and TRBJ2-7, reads GAGVSQSPSNKVTEKGKDVELRCDPISGHTALYWYRQSLGQGLEFLIYFQGNSAPDKSGLPSDRFSAERTGGSVSTLTIQRTQQEDSAVYLCASSLASGRREQYFGPGTRLTVT.

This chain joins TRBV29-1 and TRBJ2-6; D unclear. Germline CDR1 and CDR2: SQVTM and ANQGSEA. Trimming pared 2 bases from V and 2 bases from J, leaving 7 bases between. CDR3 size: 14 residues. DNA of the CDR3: TGCAGCGTTGAATTATACACTGGGGCCAACGTCCTGACTTTC. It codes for CSVELYTGANVLTF.

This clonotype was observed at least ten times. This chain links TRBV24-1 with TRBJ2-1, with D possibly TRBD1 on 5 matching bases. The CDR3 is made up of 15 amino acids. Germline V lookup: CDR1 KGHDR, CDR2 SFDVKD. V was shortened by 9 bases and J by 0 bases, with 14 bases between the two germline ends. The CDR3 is CATLGLSFSYNEQFF. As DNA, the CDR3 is TGTGCCACCCTGGGGCTCTCCTTCTCCTACAATGAGCAGTTCTTC.

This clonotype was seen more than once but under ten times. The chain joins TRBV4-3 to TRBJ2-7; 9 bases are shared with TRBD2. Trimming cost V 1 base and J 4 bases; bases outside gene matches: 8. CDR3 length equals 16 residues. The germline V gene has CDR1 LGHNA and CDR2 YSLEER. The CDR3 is CASSQGGGSGSYEQYF. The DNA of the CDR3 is TGCGCCAGCAGCCAAGGGGGGGGTAGCGGGAGTTACGAGCAGTACTTC.

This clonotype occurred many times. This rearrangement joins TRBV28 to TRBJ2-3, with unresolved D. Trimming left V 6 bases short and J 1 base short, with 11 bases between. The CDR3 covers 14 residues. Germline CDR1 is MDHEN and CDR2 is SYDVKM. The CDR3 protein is CASSPGWRTDTQYF. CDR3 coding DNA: TGTGCCAGCAGCCCCGGGTGGCGCACAGATACGCAGTATTTT.

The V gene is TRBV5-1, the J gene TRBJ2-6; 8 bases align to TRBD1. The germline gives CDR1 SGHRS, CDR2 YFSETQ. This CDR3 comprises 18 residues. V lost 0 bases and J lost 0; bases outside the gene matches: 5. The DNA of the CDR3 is TGCGCCAGCAGCTTGGATTTTCAGGGGGCCTCTGGGGCCAACGTCCTGACTTTC. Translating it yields CASSLDFQGASGANVLTF.

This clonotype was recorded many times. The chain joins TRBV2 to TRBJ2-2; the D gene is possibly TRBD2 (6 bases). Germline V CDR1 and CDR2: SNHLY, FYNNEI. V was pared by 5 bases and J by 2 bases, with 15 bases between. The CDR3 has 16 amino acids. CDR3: CASSPSRGLNTGELFF. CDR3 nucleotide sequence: TGTGCCAGCAGTCCCTCCCGGGGACTTAACACCGGGGAGCTGTTTTTT.

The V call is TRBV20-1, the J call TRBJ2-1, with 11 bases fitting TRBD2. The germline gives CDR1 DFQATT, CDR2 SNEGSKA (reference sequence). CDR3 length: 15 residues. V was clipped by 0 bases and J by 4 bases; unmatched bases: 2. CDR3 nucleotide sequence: TGCAGTGCTAGAGAACGGACTAGCGGGTACAATGAGCAGTTCTTC. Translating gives CSARERTSGYNEQFF.

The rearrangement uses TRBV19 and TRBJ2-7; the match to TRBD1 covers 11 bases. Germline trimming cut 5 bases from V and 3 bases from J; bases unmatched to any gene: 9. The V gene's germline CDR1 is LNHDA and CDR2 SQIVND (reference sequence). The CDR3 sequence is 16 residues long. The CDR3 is CASSPLGTGGSYEQYF. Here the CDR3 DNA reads TGTGCCAGTAGTCCTCTGGGGACAGGGGGGAGCTACGAGCAGTACTTC.

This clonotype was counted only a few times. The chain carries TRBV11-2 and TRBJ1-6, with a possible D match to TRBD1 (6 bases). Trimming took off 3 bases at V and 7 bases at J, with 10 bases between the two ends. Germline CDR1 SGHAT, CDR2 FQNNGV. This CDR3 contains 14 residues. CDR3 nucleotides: TGTGCCAGCAGCTTTGGACAGTTAAATTCACCCCTCCACTTT. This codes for CASSFGQLNSPLHF.